This T cell receptor (beta chain) was identified in a study of blood T cell repertoires in COVID-19. Study background: Samples representing acute and convalescent COVID-19 were sourced from the United States, Italy and Spain. PBMCs, B-cell-depleted T cells, or T cells provided the cDNA or gDNA that made up the material.

The V end lost 6 bases, the J end lost 7 bases, and 16 bases lay between the germline ends. The germline gives CDR1 SNHLY, CDR2 FYNNEI. The CDR3 totals 14 residues. In the authors' workflow: Researchers report that nucleated cell counts were estimated from reference gene primer amplification. The data were produced by immunoSEQ multiplex PCR, yet TCRdb's version contains in-frame clones alone and is incomplete. That table is the source of V, J and clone size, and D and trimming were worked out from the DNA. The profile shows 95,000 to 110,000 clones, approximately 80% of them singletons. The sequencing sample was made of peripheral blood. The V gene is TRBV2, the J gene TRBJ1-5, with a possible D match to TRBD1 (5 bases). The sequence was collected from a human donor in a cohort sampled during active or convalescent COVID-19. The CDR3 reads CASSSGLLGQPQHF. The CDR3 region has the DNA TGTGCCAGCAGCTCGGGACTCCTGGGCCAGCCCCAGCATTTT.